One and the same sample provided the 13 T cell receptor beta chains below, sequenced in a study of response to subunit inactivated influenza vaccine. TCRdb re-analysed the RT-PCR reads in MiXCR, keeping a single row per CDR3 protein. In the table there are around 650,000 distinct CDR3 sequences, approximately 15% of which are singletons. The starting material was PBMCs from blood, obtained roughly 12 days after vaccination. The receptors stem from a man between 45 and 60 years old who received an inactivated influenza vaccine.

Concerning this clonotype: A single base separates this from a much larger clone, so it may be a read error. This chain uses TRBV11-2 with TRBJ2-5, with 7 bases lining up with TRBD2. Germline CDR1 SGHAT, CDR2 FQNNGV. CDR3 length: 16 amino acids. Written as DNA, the CDR3 is TGTGCCAGCGGCTTATTCTGGACTAGTTACCAAGAGACCCAGTACTTC. Translating gives CASGLFWTSYQETQYF.

This clonotype was picked up a small number of times. The rearrangement links TRBV2 to TRBJ1-2; 8 bases align to TRBD1. Germline assignment: CDR1 SNHLY and CDR2 FYNNEI. The CDR3 runs to 15 residues. The junction had 7 bases not matched to a gene; V was cut back by 5 bases and J by 2 bases. The CDR3 region has the DNA TGTGCCAGCAGTTCGTCGAGACAGGGGAACTATGGCTACACCTTC. This gives the protein CASSSSRQGNYGYTF. The variable domain in full, completed from reference TRBV2 and TRBJ1-2, reads EPEVTQTPSHQVTQMGQEVILRCVPISNHLYFYWYRQILGQKVEFLVSFYNNEISEKSEIFDDQFSVERPDGSNFTLKIRSTKLEDSAMYFCASSSSRQGNYGYTFGSGTRLTVV.

The chain links TRBV5-1 to TRBJ2-2; 11 bases map to TRBD1. V was pared by 4 bases and J by 5 bases, with 10 bases of the junction left unmatched. CDR1 is SGHRS and CDR2 is YFSETQ in the germline V gene. The CDR3 runs to 17 residues. The CDR3 loop is CASSTRTGGFRTGELFF. The CDR3 bases are TGCGCCAGCAGCACGAGGACAGGGGGCTTCAGGACCGGGGAGCTGTTTTTT.

This clonotype was recorded a few times. The chain combines TRBV29-1 with TRBJ1-1; D possibly corresponds to TRBD1 (5 bases). V lost 3 bases to trimming and J lost 7 bases, with 12 bases between them. The CDR3 sequence is 12 residues long. CDR1 and CDR2 (germline): SQVTM, ANQGSEA. This CDR3 reads CSVEGGAVEAFF. The CDR3 DNA reads as TGCAGCGTTGAGGGGGGAGCGGTTGAAGCTTTCTTT. Using reference TRBV29-1 and TRBJ1-1 for the parts outside the CDR3, the full variable domain is SAVISQKPSRDICQRGTSLTIQCQVDSQVTMMFWYRQQPGQSLTLIATANQGSEATYESGFVIDKFPISRPNLTFSTLTVSNMSPEDSSIYLCSVEGGAVEAFFGQGTRLTVV.

This clonotype was counted at least ten times. V and J are TRBV29-1 and TRBJ1-5; D gene uncertain. V shed 0 bases and J shed 4 bases, with 4 bases lying between them. The CDR3 sequence is 12 residues long. Germline-derived CDR1 and CDR2 are SQVTM and ANQGSEA. DNA of the CDR3: TGCAGCGTTGAAGATCAGAATCAGCCCCAGCATTTT. Translation: CSVEDQNQPQHF.

This clonotype was seen a handful of times. The gene calls are TRBV7-8 and TRBJ2-7; 8 nucleotides line up with TRBD1. Germline values: CDR1 SGHVS, CDR2 FQNEAQ. With V trimmed by 6 bases and J by 4 bases, 14 bases remained unmatched. There are 16 residues in the CDR3. In DNA, the CDR3 is TGTGCCAGCAGACGAACCGGACAGGGAATTTGGTACGAGCAGTACTTC. Its protein product is CASRRTGQGIWYEQYF.

The CDR3 nucleotides are TGTGCCAGCAAAAACGACAGGGGAGTGCAGCCCCAGCATTTT. Translation: CASKNDRGVQPQHF. The rearrangement joins TRBV6-2 or TRBV6-3 to TRBJ1-5, with 8 bases that match TRBD1. Germline CDR1 reads MNHEY; CDR2 reads SVGEGT. The CDR3 has 14 residues. J was trimmed by 7 bases and V by 7 bases; bases with no gene match: 9.

The rearrangement uses TRBV20-1 and TRBJ2-7, with 12 positions matching TRBD2. The CDR3 sequence is 16 residues long. The germline V gene has CDR1 DFQATT and CDR2 SNEGSKA (reference sequence). J gave up 1 base and V 3 bases, and 7 bases lay outside the gene matches. CDR3 in amino acids: CSASGRLAGESYEQYF. DNA of the CDR3: TGCAGTGCTAGTGGTCGACTAGCGGGGGAGTCCTACGAGCAGTACTTC.

This clonotype was observed a few times. This chain joins TRBV20-1 and TRBJ1-2; 10 bases align to TRBD1. V lost 3 bases and J lost 2; bases outside the gene matches: 12. The CDR3 loop spans 17 amino acids. Per the germline V gene, CDR1 is DFQATT and CDR2 is SNEGSKA (reference sequence). The CDR3 coding sequence is TGCAGTGCTAGTGCCCGGGCCGGGACAGGGGTCAACTATGGCTACACCTTC. Amino acids: CSASARAGTGVNYGYTF.

This clonotype was observed many times. The chain recombines TRBV4-3 with TRBJ1-2, with D hard to call. Per the germline V gene, CDR1 is LGHNA and CDR2 is YSLEER. This CDR3 contains 15 residues. Trimming took off 0 bases at V and 2 bases at J, with 10 bases between the two ends. The CDR3 DNA reads TGCGCCAGCAGCCAAGATTTTGGAGGGAACTATGGCTACACCTTC. Its protein product is CASSQDFGGNYGYTF.

This clonotype was detected only a few times. The chain joins TRBV12-3 or TRBV12-4 to TRBJ2-7; D gene uncertain. This CDR3 comprises 12 residues. V was clipped by 3 bases and J by 7 bases, with 10 bases between them. CDR3 protein: CASSLSLQEQYF. In DNA form, the CDR3 reads TGTGCCAGCAGTTTGTCGCTCCAGGAGCAGTACTTC.

In this sample, this clonotype turned up many times. The chain has TRBV5-1 and TRBJ2-1; 8 nucleotides line up with TRBD2. Germline V gene data show CDR1 as SGHRS and CDR2 as YFSETQ. The CDR3 sequence is 17 residues long. With V trimmed by 4 bases and J by 7 bases, 16 bases remained unmatched. The CDR3 DNA reads as TGCGCCAGCAGCCCCGCTCCTTTTTCGGGGGGGCATAATGAGCAGTTCTTC. Its protein product is CASSPAPFSGGHNEQFF.

The rearrangement uses TRBV11-2 and TRBJ2-1, with 10 bases that match TRBD2. The V segment lost 0 bases and the J segment 9 bases; nucleotides outside the gene matches: 11. The CDR3 is made up of 17 amino acids. Germline V lookup: CDR1 SGHAT, CDR2 FQNNGV. The CDR3 region is CASSLEAPSGRAGEQFF. As DNA, the CDR3 is TGTGCCAGCAGCTTAGAAGCGCCAAGCGGGAGGGCCGGTGAGCAGTTCTTC. Filled out from reference TRBV11-2 and TRBJ2-1, the complete variable domain reads EAGVAQSPRYKIIEKRQSVAFWCNPISGHATLYWYQQILGQGPKLLIQFQNNGVVDDSQLPKDRFSAERLKGVDSTLKIQPAKLEDSAVYLCASSLEAPSGRAGEQFFGPGTRLTVL.